The present T cell receptor beta chain was sequenced within a study of chemoradiotherapy in HPV16-positive cancers. Sequenced by immunoSEQ multiplex PCR; TCRdb stores in-frame clones only, minus some. This sample has approximately 7,800 clones; around 81% occur once, and the top ten carry more than 6%. The germline gives CDR1 SQVTM, CDR2 ANQGSEA. This CDR3 comprises 13 residues. Trimming left V 1 base short and J 13 bases short, with 19 bases between. J is TRBJ1-2 and V is TRBV29-1, with a weak D call TRBD1 (5 bases). The specimen was obtained from a patient who underwent chemoradiotherapy. The clonotype originates from a human donor with HPV-associated anogenital cancer. The CDR3 coding sequence is TGCAGCGTTGAAGCTAGAGCGGGCCTCGGGGCCACCTTC. It is translated as CSVEARAGLGATF.